A selection of T cell receptor beta chains follows, all from one sample in a study of blood T cell repertoires in COVID-19. Profiling relied on immunoSEQ multiplex PCR, and the TCRdb table lists in-frame clones only, not all of them. The sample contains about 180,000 clones, around nine tenths of which appear only once. Input material: peripheral blood. The receptors were gathered from a man in his forties or fifties with acute or convalescent COVID-19. Both conserved end residues are part of each CDR3. A D gene is named only where the DNA matches it firmly. Where a row states a size, it is once, few, many or the class of an expanded clone; other rows omit it.

>TRBV7-2|-|TRBJ2-3|-|12
CASSSYTDTQYF
TGTGCCAGCAGCTCGTACACAGATACGCAGTATTTT
>TRBV28|-|TRBJ2-1|TRBD1|14
CASREGQEKNEQFF
TGTGCCAGCAGGGAAGGACAGGAGAAGAATGAGCAGTTCTTC
>TRBV7-8|-|TRBJ1-2|-|13
CASSLRVNYGYTF
TGTGCCAGCAGCTTACGAGTAAACTATGGCTACACCTTC
>TRBV4-1|once|TRBJ2-5|TRBD2|15
CASSHGLAGGETQYF
TGCGCCAGCAGCCACGGACTAGCGGGAGGGGAGACCCAGTACTTC
>TRBV19|-|TRBJ2-7|-|12
CASSQRGYEQYF
TGTGCCAGTAGCCAACGGGGCTACGAGCAGTACTTC
>TRBV27|-|TRBJ2-1|-|14
CASSYTSTYNEQFF
TGTGCCAGCAGTTACACCTCCACCTACAATGAGCAGTTCTTC
>TRBV10-1|-|TRBJ2-1|-|14
CASSLAGQKNEQFF
TGCGCCAGCAGTTTGGCGGGCCAGAAGAATGAGCAGTTCTTC
>TRBV24-1|few|TRBJ2-1|TRBD2|15
CATSGLGLVNNEQFF
TGTGCCACCAGTGGTCTAGGACTAGTAAACAATGAGCAGTTCTTC
>TRBV7-9|once|TRBJ2-5|TRBD2|14
CASSYASGGETQYF
TGTGCCAGCAGCTACGCTAGCGGGGGAGAGACCCAGTACTTC
>TRBV11-1|-|TRBJ2-1|-|15
CASRSSGTRLNEQFF
TGTGCCAGCAGGTCCTCCGGGACACGGCTCAATGAGCAGTTCTTC
>TRBV27|-|TRBJ1-6|-|16
CASSLGSGRSASPLHF
TGTGCCAGCAGTTTGGGTTCGGGGAGGTCGGCATCACCCCTCCACTTT
>TRBV4-1|-|TRBJ1-1|-|13
CASSPRRDTEAFF
TGCGCCAGCAGCCCCCGACGGGACACTGAAGCTTTCTTT
>TRBV2|-|TRBJ2-3|-|14
CASYRPGITDTQYF
TGTGCCAGCTATCGGCCGGGAATCACAGATACGCAGTATTTT